This entry features one T cell receptor (beta chain) sequence. The data belong to a study of blood T cell repertoires in COVID-19. Study at large: Some COVID-19 samples were acute and others convalescent; all came from the United States, Italy and Spain.

This table comes from immunoSEQ multiplex PCR, and its TCRdb copy is limited to in-frame clones, with some not included. The data contain 250,000 to 300,000 clones, about 87% of them singletons. The Seattle site enrolled patients during active infection and followed them longitudinally. Germline CDR1 and CDR2: SGHRS and YFSETQ. V shed 4 bases, J shed 4 bases, and the junction held 7 bases outside the gene matches. This CDR3 is built from 15 residues. V and J are TRBV5-1 and TRBJ2-1, with TRBD2 matching 8 bases. The clonotype originates from a woman between 45 and 65 years old with COVID-19, enrolled during active disease. The sample comprised peripheral blood. The CDR3: CASSQAGTSYNEQFF. The CDR3 bases are TGCGCCAGCAGCCAGGCCGGGACTAGTTACAATGAGCAGTTCTTC. Variable domain in full (rest from reference TRBV5-1 and TRBJ2-1): KAGVTQTPRYLIKTRGQQVTLSCSPISGHRSVSWYQQTPGQGLQFLFEYFSETQRNKGNFPGRFSGRQFSNSRSEMNVSTLELGDSALYLCASSQAGTSYNEQFFGPGTRLTVL.